The source of this TCR beta chain is a study of blood T cell repertoires in COVID-19. Study-wide background: From T cells, B-cell-depleted T cells, or PBMCs came the material, which was cDNA or gDNA.

In the source study's methods: Reference gene primer amplification in the assay estimated nucleated cell counts. The method was immunoSEQ multiplex PCR; TCRdb's version includes in-frame clones alone and lacks a portion of them. That table gives V, J and clone size, and the DNA gave D and trimming. Among roughly 71,000 clones listed, around 78% were seen once. The V gene end was trimmed by 2 bases and the J gene end by 4 bases; junction bases not matched to a gene: 8. Germline V lookup: CDR1 LNHDA, CDR2 SQIVND (reference sequence). The CDR3 is 17 amino acids. The TCR originated in a woman of 80 years or more with acute or convalescent COVID-19. The V gene is TRBV19, the J gene TRBJ2-2; 9 nucleotides match TRBD1. Sequencing input: peripheral blood. The CDR3 DNA follows: TGTGCCAGTAGTATACAGGGACAGGGTAGAAGCACCGGGGAGCTGTTTTTT. It specifies CASSIQGQGRSTGELFF. The whole variable domain, filled in from reference TRBV19 and TRBJ2-2, reads DGGITQSPKYLFRKEGQNVTLSCEQNLNHDAMYWYRQDPGQGLRLIYYSQIVNDFQKGDIAEGYSVSREKKESFPLTVTSAQKNPTAFYLCASSIQGQGRSTGELFFGEGSRLTVL.